This T cell receptor (beta chain) derives from a study of CD8+CD57+ T cells in acquired aplastic anemia listed by TCRdb under 2018. About the study as a whole: On average, sorted CD4+ and CD8+ cells yielded 3.2 ug of extracted DNA, with a range of roughly 0.17 to 30 ug. A CD8+CD57+ expansion meant a frequency higher than the mean frequency seen in healthy subjects.

The patients picked for sequencing were ones in whom flow cytometry had shown an expansion of CD8+CD57+ cells. All patients had severe acquired aplastic anemia diagnosed by International Study of Aplastic Anemia and Agranulocytosis and Camitta criteria. No patient had received any therapy when blood was sampled. In the study, sorted CD4+ and CD8+ blood T cells from patients with severe aplastic anemia and from healthy subjects underwent deep sequencing of TCR repertoires. In the USA, patient enrollment took place under clinicaltrials.gov protocols 00001620, 01623167, 00001397, 00071045, 00081523 and 00961064. Ficoll-Paque density gradient centrifugation was used to isolate peripheral blood mononuclear cells. Before DNA was extracted, CD4+ and CD8+ T cells were sorted using either FACS or magnetic beads. The investigation overall reported the following: CD8+ Simpson's diversity did not differ significantly between patients and healthy controls (P=0.060). Some 27 CD8+ CDR3 sequences were found in both patients and controls but appeared to be highly expressed in patients and within the immunodominant clones of the patients.

Genomic DNA served as template for TCR beta VDJ combination and CDR3 sequence profiling. An Illumina HiSeq 2000 was the platform used for TCR repertoire sequencing. The original methods were these. Repertoire assessment relied on Simpson's diversity index, CDR3 size and DJ length profiles, and TRBV/TRBJ rearrangement plots. The most abundant DNA sequence in the deep sequencing data was taken as the immunodominant clone. CDR3 amino acid sequences were checked for sharing across subjects and were also compared against the VDJdb database and published repertoires. The public reads were reanalyzed by TCRdb: fastp trimming at Q25, MiXCR alignment, in-frame beta chains only. Rows are combined by CDR3 protein, so each entry shows the most common genes and DNA. The V and J calls were not made by the authors but by TCRdb's processing. The sample table lists just over 200,000 distinct CDR3 sequences, over 55% of them with a count of one. Together, the top ten hold roughly 50% of the sample.

Trimming at the junction amounts to 6 bases on V and 5 bases on J, and the germline ends lie 17 bases apart. The CDR3 runs 15 amino acids, cysteine and phenylalanine included. Only the CDR3 DNA is retained, 45 bases long and in frame from the first base. The CDR1 and CDR2 encoded by the germline V gene (reference sequence) are LNHNV and YYDKDF. Concerning this clonotype itself: This receptor's antigen is unknown. One base away there is no much larger clone; base qualities are not given.

Sample: sorted CD4+, CD8+, or CD8+CD57+ T cells (not recorded which) from PBMCs. The receptor was isolated from a human donor with aplastic anemia. The V and J genes are TRBV15 and TRBJ2-1; confidence is insufficient to name the D gene. Read as DNA, the sequence is TGTGCCACCAGTACGACTCTCGGTTCGGACAATGAGCAGTTCTTC. Translated, this is CATSTTLGSDNEQFF.